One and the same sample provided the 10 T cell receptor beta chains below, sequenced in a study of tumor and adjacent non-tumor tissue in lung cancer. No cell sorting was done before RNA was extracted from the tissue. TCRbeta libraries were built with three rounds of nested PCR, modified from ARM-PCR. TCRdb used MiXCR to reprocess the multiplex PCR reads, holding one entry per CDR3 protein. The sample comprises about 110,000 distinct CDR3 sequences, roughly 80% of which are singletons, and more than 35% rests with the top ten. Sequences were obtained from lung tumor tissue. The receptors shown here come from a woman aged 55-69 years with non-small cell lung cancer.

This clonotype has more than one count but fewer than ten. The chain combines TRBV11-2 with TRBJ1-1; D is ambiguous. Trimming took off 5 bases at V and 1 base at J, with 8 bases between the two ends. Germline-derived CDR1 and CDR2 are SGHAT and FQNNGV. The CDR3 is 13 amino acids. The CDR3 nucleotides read TGTGCCAGCAGCAGGACCCAGAACACTGAAGCTTTCTTT. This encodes CASSRTQNTEAFF.

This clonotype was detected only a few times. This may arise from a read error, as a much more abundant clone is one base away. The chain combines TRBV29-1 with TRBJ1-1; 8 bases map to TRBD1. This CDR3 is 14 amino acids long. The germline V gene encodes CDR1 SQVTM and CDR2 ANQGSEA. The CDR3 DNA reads TGCAACGCCCGGACAGGGTCCAGGGACACTGAAGCTTTCTTT. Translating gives CNARTGSRDTEAFF. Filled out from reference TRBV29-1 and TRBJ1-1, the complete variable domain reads SAVISQKPSRDICQRGTSLTIQCQVDSQVTMMFWYRQQPGQSLTLIATANQGSEATYESGFVIDKFPISRPNLTFSTLTVSNMSPEDSSIYLCNARTGSRDTEAFFGQGTRLTVV.

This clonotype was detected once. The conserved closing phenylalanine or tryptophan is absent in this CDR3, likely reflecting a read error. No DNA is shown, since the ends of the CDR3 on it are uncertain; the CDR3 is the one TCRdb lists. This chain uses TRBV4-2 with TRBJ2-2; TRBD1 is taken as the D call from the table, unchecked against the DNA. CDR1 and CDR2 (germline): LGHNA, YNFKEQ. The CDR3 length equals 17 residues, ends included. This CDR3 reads CASSSQQPGTNTGELLL.

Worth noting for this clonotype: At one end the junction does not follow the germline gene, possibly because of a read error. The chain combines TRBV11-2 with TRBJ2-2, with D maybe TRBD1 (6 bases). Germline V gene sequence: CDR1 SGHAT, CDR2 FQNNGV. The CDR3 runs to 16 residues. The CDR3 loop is CASSFQTGSNSGELFF. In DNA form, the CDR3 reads TGTGCCAGCAGCTTCCAAACAGGGTCCAACTCCGGTGAGCTGTTTTTT.

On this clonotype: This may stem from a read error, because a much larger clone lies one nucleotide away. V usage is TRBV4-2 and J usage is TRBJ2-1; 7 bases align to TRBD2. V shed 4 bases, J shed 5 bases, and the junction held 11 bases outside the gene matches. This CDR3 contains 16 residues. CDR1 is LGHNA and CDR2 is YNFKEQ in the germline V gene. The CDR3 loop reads CASSPMPGLEDNEQFF. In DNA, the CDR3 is TGTGCCAGCAGCCCCATGCCCGGACTAGAGGACAATGAGCAGTTCTTC.

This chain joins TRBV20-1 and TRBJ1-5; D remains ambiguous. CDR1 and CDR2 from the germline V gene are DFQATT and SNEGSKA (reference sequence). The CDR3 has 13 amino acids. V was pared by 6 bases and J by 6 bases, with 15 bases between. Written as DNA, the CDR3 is TGCAGTGCCCACGACACGGGTGGTCAGCCCCAGCATTTT. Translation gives CSAHDTGGQPQHF.

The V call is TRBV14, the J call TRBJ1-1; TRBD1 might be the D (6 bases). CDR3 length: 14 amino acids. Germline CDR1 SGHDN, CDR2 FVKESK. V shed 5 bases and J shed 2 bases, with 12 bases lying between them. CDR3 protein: CASSSDGTNTEAFF. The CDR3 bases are TGTGCCAGCAGCAGCGATGGGACAAACACTGAAGCTTTCTTT.

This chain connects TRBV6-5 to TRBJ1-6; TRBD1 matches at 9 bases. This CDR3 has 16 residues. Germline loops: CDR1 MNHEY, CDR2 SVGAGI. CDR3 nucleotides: TGTGTCAGAGTCCAGACAGGGGGCTCCTATAATTCACCCCTCCACTTT. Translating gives CVRVQTGGSYNSPLHF.

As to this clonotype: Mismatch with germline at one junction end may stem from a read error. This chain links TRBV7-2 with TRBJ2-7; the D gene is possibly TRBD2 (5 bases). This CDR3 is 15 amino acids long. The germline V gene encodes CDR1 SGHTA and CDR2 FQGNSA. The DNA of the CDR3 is TGTGCCAGCAGCATCTCCCGCGGGCCCTCCAACGAGCAGTACTTC. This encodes CASSISRGPSNEQYF.

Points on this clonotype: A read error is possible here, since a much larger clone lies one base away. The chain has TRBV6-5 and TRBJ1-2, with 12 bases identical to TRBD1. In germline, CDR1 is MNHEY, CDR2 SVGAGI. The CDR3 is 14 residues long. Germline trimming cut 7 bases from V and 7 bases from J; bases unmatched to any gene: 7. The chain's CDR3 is CASTQGTGGVGYTF. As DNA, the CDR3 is TGTGCCAGCACCCAAGGGACAGGGGGCGTTGGCTACACCTTC.